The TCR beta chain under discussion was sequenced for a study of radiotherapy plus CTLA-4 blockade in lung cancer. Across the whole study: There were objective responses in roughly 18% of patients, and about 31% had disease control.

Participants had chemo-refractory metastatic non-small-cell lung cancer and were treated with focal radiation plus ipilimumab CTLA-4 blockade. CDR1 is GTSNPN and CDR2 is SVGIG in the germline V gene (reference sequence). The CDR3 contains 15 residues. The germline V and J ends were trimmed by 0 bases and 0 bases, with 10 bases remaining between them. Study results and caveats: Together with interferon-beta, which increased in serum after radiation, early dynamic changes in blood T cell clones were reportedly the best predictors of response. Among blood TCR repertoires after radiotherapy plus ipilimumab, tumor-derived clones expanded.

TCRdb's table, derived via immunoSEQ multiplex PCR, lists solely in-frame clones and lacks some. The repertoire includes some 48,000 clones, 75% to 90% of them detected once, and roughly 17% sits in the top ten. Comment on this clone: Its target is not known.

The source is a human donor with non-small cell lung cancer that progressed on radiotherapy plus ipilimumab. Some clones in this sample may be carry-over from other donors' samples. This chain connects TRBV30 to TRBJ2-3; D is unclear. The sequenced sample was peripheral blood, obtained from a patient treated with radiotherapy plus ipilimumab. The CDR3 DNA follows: TGTGCCTGGAGTGTAAGCGTCTCTAGCACAGATACGCAGTATTTT. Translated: CAWSVSVSSTDTQYF.